Below are 30 T cell receptor beta chains sequenced from a single sample in a study of blood T cell repertoires in COVID-19. TCRdb keeps only in-frame clones here, not all; method: immunoSEQ multiplex PCR. Of around 120,000 clones in the sample, approximately 87% were seen once. Sequences were obtained from peripheral blood. These receptors were taken from a woman in her 70s with acute or convalescent COVID-19.

V is TRBV7-9 and J is TRBJ1-1; D is unresolved. CDR1 is SEHNR and CDR2 is FQNEAQ in the germline V gene (reference sequence). Trimming took off 1 base at V and 2 bases at J, with 20 bases between the two ends. The CDR3 consists of 18 residues. This CDR3 reads CASSLGVSQVVGNTEAFF. Written as DNA, the CDR3 is TGTGCCAGCAGCTTAGGTGTGTCGCAGGTGGTTGGAAACACTGAAGCTTTCTTT.

This chain links TRBV3-1 (or the pseudogene TRBV3-2) with TRBJ1-5, with D possibly being TRBD1 (5 bases). Germline V gene data show CDR1 as LGHDT and CDR2 as YNNKEL (reference sequence). Trimming took off 4 bases at V and 1 base at J, with 8 bases between the two ends. CDR3 size: 14 residues. CDR3 bases: TGTGCCAGCAGCCCTGGACAAAGCAATCAGCCCCAGCATTTT. It encodes CASSPGQSNQPQHF.

The CDR3 DNA is TGCGCCAGCAAGAGGGATTCCGATGAGCAGTTCTTC. Protein sequence: CASKRDSDEQFF. The chain uses TRBV5-1 and TRBJ2-1; perhaps TRBD2 as D (5 bases). Germline V gene lookup returns CDR1 SGHRS and CDR2 YFSETQ. The V end was cut by 6 bases, the J end by 8 bases, with 12 bases between. The CDR3 runs to 12 residues.

V usage is TRBV5-1 and J usage is TRBJ1-6; D gene unclear. Per germline, CDR1 SGHRS and CDR2 YFSETQ. Trimming stripped 0 bases from V and 4 bases from J, with 5 bases between. The CDR3 is made up of 14 amino acids. As DNA, the CDR3 is TGCGCCAGCAGCTTGGCGGGTTATAATTCACCCCTCCACTTT. Translating gives CASSLAGYNSPLHF.

J is TRBJ1-1 and V is TRBV5-4; 9 bases align to TRBD1. V gave up 3 bases and J gave up 1 base; unmatched junction bases: 7. This CDR3 has 16 residues. The germline CDR1 and CDR2 sequences are SGHNT and YYREEE (reference sequence). CDR3 nucleotide sequence: TGTGCCAGCAGCTCGGGACAGGGCCTTGGGAACACTGAAGCTTTCTTT. Residues: CASSSGQGLGNTEAFF.

The chain has TRBV18 and TRBJ1-1; D ambiguous. This CDR3 contains 16 residues. Trimming pared 3 bases from V and 0 bases from J, leaving 14 bases between. CDR1 and CDR2 from the germline V gene are KGHSH and LQKENI. DNA for the CDR3: TGTGCCAGCTCACCCAACCTACAGTTGATGAACACTGAAGCTTTCTTT. It is translated as CASSPNLQLMNTEAFF.

V gene TRBV6-5 combines with J gene TRBJ1-2, with D possibly matching TRBD1 (6 bases). V lost 5 bases and J lost 8, with 15 bases in between. Germline V gene data show CDR1 as MNHEY and CDR2 as SVGAGI. This CDR3 has 13 residues. The CDR3 nucleotides are TGTGCCAGCAGTAGAGATACAGGGAAAGGCTACACCTTC. Amino acid sequence: CASSRDTGKGYTF.

The chain has TRBV30 and TRBJ2-3; 14 nucleotides align to TRBD2. J was trimmed by 8 bases and V by 5 bases; bases with no gene match: 6. CDR1 is GTSNPN and CDR2 is SVGIG in the germline V gene (reference sequence). CDR3 size: 14 residues. The CDR3 sequence is CAWGLAGGLGTQYF. The CDR3 nucleotides are TGTGCCTGGGGACTAGCGGGGGGTTTGGGTACGCAGTATTTT.

V and J are TRBV28 and TRBJ1-6, with D unclear. The CDR3 spans 18 residues. With 5 bases removed from V and 3 bases from J, the gap between germline ends came to 20 bases. Germline CDR1 and CDR2: MDHEN and SYDVKM. CDR3 in amino acids: CASSTKEYPIYYNSPLHF. The CDR3 DNA reads as TGTGCCAGCAGTACCAAGGAGTACCCAATTTACTATAATTCACCCCTCCACTTT.

The rearrangement links TRBV7-2 to TRBJ1-6; 8 bases match TRBD1. The CDR3 covers 14 residues. Germline loops: CDR1 SGHTA, CDR2 FQGNSA. V shed 2 bases and J 10 bases; nucleotides not matched to a gene: 4. CDR3: CASSLFQGASPLHF. The CDR3 DNA follows: TGTGCCAGCAGCTTATTCCAGGGGGCGTCACCCCTCCACTTT. Complete variable domain (other parts from reference TRBV7-2 and TRBJ1-6): GAGVSQSPSNKVTEKGKDVELRCDPISGHTALYWYRQSLGQGLEFLIYFQGNSAPDKSGLPSDRFSAERTGGSVSTLTIQRTQQEDSAVYLCASSLFQGASPLHFGNGTRLTVT.

The V and J genes are TRBV5-1 and TRBJ1-3; no clear D gene. Trimming pared 0 bases from V and 4 bases from J, leaving 8 bases between. The length of the CDR3 is 14 residues. Germline V gene lookup returns CDR1 SGHRS and CDR2 YFSETQ. The chain's CDR3 is CASSLEAGGNTIYF. The CDR3 nucleotides are TGCGCCAGCAGCTTGGAGGCAGGCGGAAACACCATATATTTT.

CDR3 DNA: TGTGCCAGCAGCTTCGGGGTCTCACCCCTCCACTTT. Protein: CASSFGVSPLHF. This rearrangement joins TRBV7-9 to TRBJ1-6; D is ambiguous. This CDR3 contains 12 residues. CDR1 is SEHNR, CDR2 FQNEAQ, per germline (reference sequence). The V gene lost 3 bases and the J gene lost 10 bases, with 7 bases spanning the gap.

About this clone itself: Sequence at one end of the junction differs from germline and may be a read error. This rearrangement joins TRBV13 to TRBJ1-1; 7 nucleotides align to TRBD1. The CDR3 has 14 residues. Germline V gene sequence: CDR1 PRHDT, CDR2 FYEKMQ (reference sequence). CDR3 residues: CASSPGTATLETFF. CDR3 sequence (DNA): TGTGCCAGCAGCCCCGGGACAGCTACACTTGAAACTTTCTTT. Variable domain in full (rest from reference TRBV13 and TRBJ1-1): AAGVIQSPRHLIKEKRETATLKCYPIPRHDTVYWYQQGPGQDPQFLISFYEKMQSDKGSIPDRFSAQQFSDYHSELNMSSLELGDSALYFCASSPGTATLETFFGQGTRLTVV.

The table lists this clone with a count of one. This chain's CDR3 is CASQISGQPQHF. The CDR3 nucleotides are TGTGCCAGTCAGATCTCGGGTCAGCCCCAGCATTTT. This rearrangement joins TRBV19 to TRBJ1-5; D is ambiguous. Germline loops: CDR1 LNHDA, CDR2 SQIVND (reference sequence). This CDR3 has 12 residues. The V and J ends lost 8 bases and 6 bases respectively, with 11 bases between them.

The CDR3 reads CASRGDRAQNSPLHF. The CDR3 nucleotides are TGTGCCAGCAGGGGGGACAGGGCCCAAAATTCACCCCTCCACTTT. The chain carries TRBV2 and TRBJ1-6; 9 nucleotides align to TRBD1. The germline CDR1 and CDR2 sequences are SNHLY and FYNNEI. The CDR3 has 15 amino acids. After removal of 6 bases from V and 7 bases from J, the junction contained 7 bases not matched to a gene.

The CDR3 DNA reads TGTGCCACCGGAAACAGGGGCCAGGGACCCCTCCACTTT. It is translated as CATGNRGQGPLHF. The rearrangement links TRBV6-5 to TRBJ1-6; 7 bases line up with TRBD1. The CDR3 spans 13 residues. V was clipped by 10 bases and J by 12 bases; unmatched bases: 12. The germline CDR1 and CDR2 sequences are MNHEY and SVGAGI.

The rearrangement uses TRBV28 and TRBJ1-1, with D perhaps TRBD1 (6 bases). Trimming removed 3 bases from V and 0 bases from J, with 14 bases in between. Per the germline V gene, CDR1 is MDHEN and CDR2 is SYDVKM. This CDR3 comprises 16 residues. CDR3 sequence: CASSFHRVRLNTEAFF. The CDR3 DNA sequence: TGTGCCAGCAGTTTCCACAGGGTAAGATTGAACACTGAAGCTTTCTTT.

The chain employs TRBV6-1 and TRBJ2-5; D gene uncertain. The germline V and J ends were trimmed by 3 bases and 2 bases, with 10 bases remaining between them. Germline loops: CDR1 MNHNS, CDR2 SASEGT. This CDR3 has 14 residues. The CDR3 sequence: CASSELDPQETQYF. The CDR3 coding sequence is TGTGCCAGCAGTGAGCTAGACCCGCAAGAGACCCAGTACTTC.

The chain combines TRBV28 with TRBJ1-6; no definite D call. This CDR3 spans 16 amino acids. V was cut by 7 bases and J by 6 bases, with 19 bases left in between. Germline V CDR1 and CDR2: MDHEN, SYDVKM. CDR3 amino acids: CASKSTGVGTNSPLHF. Written as DNA, the CDR3 is TGTGCCAGCAAATCTACCGGGGTCGGAACTAATTCACCCCTCCACTTT.

The chain has TRBV19 and TRBJ1-5; D may be TRBD1 (5 bases). The V gene's germline CDR1 is LNHDA and CDR2 SQIVND (reference sequence). The CDR3 runs 16 residues. Trimming took off 0 bases at V and 2 bases at J, with 11 bases between the two ends. The CDR3 is CASSIDLGRGNQPQHF. In DNA form, the CDR3 reads TGTGCCAGTAGTATAGATCTCGGCAGGGGCAATCAGCCCCAGCATTTT.

The chain combines TRBV5-1 with TRBJ1-1; 8 nucleotides align to TRBD1. V lost 2 bases to trimming and J lost 5 bases; unmatched junction nucleotides: 8. The CDR3 loop spans 15 amino acids. Germline CDR1 SGHRS, CDR2 YFSETQ. DNA for the CDR3: TGCGCCAGCAGCTTCCAAGGACAGGGTGGTACTGAAGCTTTCTTT. It codes for CASSFQGQGGTEAFF.

The V and J genes are TRBV19 and TRBJ2-7; 10 bases are shared with TRBD1. The CDR3 is 17 amino acids. Trimming took 4 bases from V and 2 from J; bases not matched to a gene: 11. Germline-derived CDR1 and CDR2 are LNHDA and SQIVND (reference sequence). In DNA, the CDR3 is TGTGCCAGTAGTAGTCGGGACAGGGGAGCTGGGACCTACGAGCAGTACTTC. Its translation is CASSSRDRGAGTYEQYF.

The CDR3 protein is CASSQDMGGAEAFF. For the CDR3, the DNA is TGTGCCAGCAGCCAAGATATGGGGGGGGCTGAAGCTTTCTTT. J is TRBJ1-1 and V is TRBV3-1 (or the pseudogene TRBV3-2); tentative D call: TRBD1 (5 bases). The CDR3 totals 14 residues. Germline lookup yields CDR1 LGHDT and CDR2 YNNKEL (reference sequence). Trimming removed 0 bases at V and 6 bases at J, with 11 bases between.

This sequence joins TRBV2 and TRBJ1-5, with TRBD1 as a possible D gene (5 bases). There are 13 residues in the CDR3. CDR1 and CDR2 from the germline V gene are SNHLY and FYNNEI. Trimming shortened V by 5 bases and J by 5 bases, and 10 bases separated the two germline ends. The CDR3: CASSRRVDQPQHF. The CDR3 coding sequence is TGTGCCAGCAGTCGCAGGGTGGATCAGCCCCAGCATTTT.

The chain has TRBV11-2 and TRBJ2-5; 13 bases align to TRBD2. J lost 4 bases, V lost 4 bases, and 9 bases had no gene match. CDR1 is SGHAT and CDR2 is FQNNGV in the germline V gene. The CDR3 length is 17 residues. The CDR3 DNA reads TGTGCCAGCAGCTCCGGGACTAGCGGGGTGTTGGGAGAGACCCAGTACTTC. It codes for CASSSGTSGVLGETQYF.

J is TRBJ1-6 and V is TRBV5-1; D is unclear. V was pared by 0 bases and J by 4 bases, with 20 bases between. The V gene's germline CDR1 is SGHRS and CDR2 YFSETQ. This CDR3 spans 19 amino acids. CDR3 nucleotide sequence: TGCGCCAGCAGCTTGGTGCCGGCTCCGGGTAATCAGTATAATTCACCCCTCCACTTT. This codes for CASSLVPAPGNQYNSPLHF.

This clone is a singleton in its sample. V and J are TRBV27 and TRBJ1-4; a weak D match, TRBD1 (5 bases). CDR3 length equals 16 residues. The V gene's germline CDR1 is MNHEY and CDR2 SMNVEV (reference sequence). V shed 2 bases and J shed 10 bases, with 20 bases lying between them. The CDR3 sequence: CASSLRPGQGRRKLFF. CDR3 nucleotide sequence: TGTGCCAGCAGTTTACGACCCGGGCAGGGCCGGCGAAAACTGTTTTTT.

The chain combines TRBV21-1 with TRBJ1-6. TRBV21-1 has pseudogene status. CDR3 length: 14 residues. CDR3 coding DNA: TGTGCCAGCAGGATACGAGGTCGGGATTCACCCCTCCACTTT. Translated, it gives CASRIRGRDSPLHF.

The V and J genes are TRBV28 and TRBJ1-3; perhaps TRBD1 as D (5 bases). The CDR3 is made up of 17 amino acids. V was trimmed by 5 bases and J by 2 bases, leaving 19 bases between them. CDR1 is MDHEN and CDR2 is SYDVKM in the germline V gene. The DNA of the CDR3 is TGTGCCAGCAGTAACGCCTCAGGGCCTAAGGCTGGAAACACCATATATTTT. Its protein product is CASSNASGPKAGNTIYF.

V gene TRBV30 combines with J gene TRBJ2-6, with 7 bases aligning to TRBD2. Per the germline V gene, CDR1 is GTSNPN and CDR2 is SVGIG (reference sequence). The CDR3 totals 16 residues. The V segment lost 5 bases and the J segment 0 bases; nucleotides outside the gene matches: 7. The CDR3 is CAWGLGALSGANVLTF. The CDR3 DNA follows: TGTGCCTGGGGACTAGGGGCCCTCTCTGGGGCCAACGTCCTGACTTTC.